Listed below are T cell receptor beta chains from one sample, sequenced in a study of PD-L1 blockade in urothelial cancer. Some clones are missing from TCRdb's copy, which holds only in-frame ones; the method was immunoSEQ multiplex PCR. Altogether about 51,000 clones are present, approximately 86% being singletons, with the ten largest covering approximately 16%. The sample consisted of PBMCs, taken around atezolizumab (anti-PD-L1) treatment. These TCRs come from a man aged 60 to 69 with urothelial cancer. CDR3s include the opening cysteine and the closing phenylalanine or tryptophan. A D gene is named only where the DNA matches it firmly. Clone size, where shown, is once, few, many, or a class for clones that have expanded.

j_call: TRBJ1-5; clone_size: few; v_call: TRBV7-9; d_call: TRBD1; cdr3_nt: TGTGCCAGCAGCTTTGGGGACAGGGACAATCAGCCCCAGCATTTT; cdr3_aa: CASSFGDRDNQPQHF
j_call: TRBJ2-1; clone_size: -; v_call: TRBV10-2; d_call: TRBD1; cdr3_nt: TGCGCCAGCAGTGAGTTACTCCGGACAGGGGACAATGAGCAGTTCTTC; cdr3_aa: CASSELLRTGDNEQFF
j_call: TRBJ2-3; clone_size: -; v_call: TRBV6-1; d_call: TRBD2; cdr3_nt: TGTGCCACCACGTCGGGGGGGACCTTCACAGATACGCAGTATTTT; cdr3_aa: CATTSGGTFTDTQYF
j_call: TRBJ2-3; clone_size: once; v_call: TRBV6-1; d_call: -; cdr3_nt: TGTGCCAGCAGTCCCTCCGATACGCAGTATTTT; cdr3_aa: CASSPSDTQYF
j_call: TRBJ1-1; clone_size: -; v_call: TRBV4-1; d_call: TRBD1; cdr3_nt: TGCGCCAGCAGCGCAACGACAGGGGTCGGAAACACTGAAGCTTTCTTT; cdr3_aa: CASSATTGVGNTEAFF
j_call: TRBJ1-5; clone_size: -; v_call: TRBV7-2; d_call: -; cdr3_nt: TGTGCCAGCAGCTTCTACTTTAGCAATCAGCCCCAGCATTTT; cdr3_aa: CASSFYFSNQPQHF
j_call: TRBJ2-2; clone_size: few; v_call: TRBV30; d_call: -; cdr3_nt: TGTGCCTGGGACAGTGTTGTGAACACCGGGGAGCTGTTTTTT; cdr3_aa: CAWDSVVNTGELFF
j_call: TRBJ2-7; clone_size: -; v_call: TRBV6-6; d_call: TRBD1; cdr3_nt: TGTGCCAGCAGTGCGGACAGGGGGCGCGACTACGAGCAGTACTTC; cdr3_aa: CASSADRGRDYEQYF
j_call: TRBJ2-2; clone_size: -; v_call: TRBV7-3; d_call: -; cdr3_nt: TGTGCCAGCAGCCGGAACACCGGGGAGCTGTTTTTT; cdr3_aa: CASSRNTGELFF
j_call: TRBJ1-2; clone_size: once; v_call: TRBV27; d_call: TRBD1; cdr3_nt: TGTGCCAGCAGTTCCACCGGGACAGGTTCCTATGGCTACACCTTC; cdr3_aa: CASSSTGTGSYGYTF
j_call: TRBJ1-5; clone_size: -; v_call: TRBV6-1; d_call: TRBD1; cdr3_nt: TGTGCCAGCAGTGAATGGGTCGGACAGGGGAATCAGCCCCAGCATTTT; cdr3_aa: CASSEWVGQGNQPQHF
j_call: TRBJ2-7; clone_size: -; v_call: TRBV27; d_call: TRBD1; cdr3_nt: TGTGCGTCGACAGGGGAGTCCTACGAGCAGTACTTC; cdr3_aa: CASTGESYEQYF
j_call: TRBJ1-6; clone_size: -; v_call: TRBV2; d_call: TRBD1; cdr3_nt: TGTGCCACCAACAGGGGCTGGAATTCACCCCTCCACTTT; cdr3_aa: CATNRGWNSPLHF
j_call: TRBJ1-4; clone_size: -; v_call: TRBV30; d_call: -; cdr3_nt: TGTGCCTGGAGTCTCGCAGGGGTTAATGAAAAACTGTTTTTT; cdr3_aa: CAWSLAGVNEKLFF
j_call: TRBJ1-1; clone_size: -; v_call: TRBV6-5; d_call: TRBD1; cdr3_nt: TGTGCCAGCACCCGGACAGGAAAGAACACTGAAGCTTTCTTT; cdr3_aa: CASTRTGKNTEAFF
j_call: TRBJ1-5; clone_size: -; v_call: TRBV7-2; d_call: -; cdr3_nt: TGTGCCAGCAGCTCTTCGGGGTCGGGATCGCCCCAGCATTTT; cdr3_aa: CASSSSGSGSPQHF
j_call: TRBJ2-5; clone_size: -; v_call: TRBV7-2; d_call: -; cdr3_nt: TGTGCCAGCAGGCCTTTGCAGGTACAGACCCAGTACTTC; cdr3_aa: CASRPLQVQTQYF
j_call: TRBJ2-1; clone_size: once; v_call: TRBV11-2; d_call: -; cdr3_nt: TGTGCCAGCAGCTTAGAGGCTTTCTCCTACAATGAGCAGTTCTTC; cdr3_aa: CASSLEAFSYNEQFF
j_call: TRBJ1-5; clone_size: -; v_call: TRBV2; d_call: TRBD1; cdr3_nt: TGTGCCAGCAATCGGGACAGCCCACGGGGCAATCAGCCCCAGCATTTT; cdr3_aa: CASNRDSPRGNQPQHF